Presented here are 13 T cell receptor beta chains from one specimen sequenced in a study of PD-1 blockade in classical Hodgkin lymphoma. All patients experienced relapse after autologous stem cell transplantation, and brentuximab vedotin exposure was variable. Clones were sequenced by immunoSEQ multiplex PCR, and TCRdb holds only the in-frame ones, with some missing. The sample carries roughly 55,000 clones, 65% to 85% recorded once. Here the sequenced sample was peripheral blood mononuclear cells (PBMCs), taken at baseline. These receptors were collected from a human donor with classical Hodgkin lymphoma.

The sample holds a few counts of this clone. The V and J genes are TRBV14 and TRBJ2-1; 11 bases map to TRBD1. CDR1 and CDR2 from the germline V gene are SGHDN and FVKESK. The CDR3 consists of 15 residues. V dropped 5 bases and J dropped 3; count of bases not matched to a gene: 3. CDR3 amino acids: CASSWTGGFYNEQFF. DNA for the CDR3: TGTGCCAGCAGCTGGACAGGGGGCTTCTACAATGAGCAGTTCTTC.

This clone was observed once. This rearrangement joins TRBV5-1 to TRBJ1-2; D remains ambiguous. The CDR3 has 16 amino acids. Deletions cut 0 bases from V and 0 bases from J, with 12 bases between. CDR1 and CDR2 from the germline V gene are SGHRS and YFSETQ. Here the CDR3 DNA reads TGCGCCAGCAGCTTGGGTATTACTTCTACTAACTATGGCTACACCTTC. The encoded protein is CASSLGITSTNYGYTF.

The chain carries TRBV6-5 and TRBJ1-1; 8 bases are shared with TRBD1. The CDR3 totals 13 residues. CDR1 MNHEY and CDR2 SVGAGI come from the germline V gene. J was trimmed by 5 bases and V by 6 bases; bases with no gene match: 5. The CDR3 DNA reads TGTGCCAGCAGCCAAGGACAGGGAACTGAAGCTTTCTTT. Amino acid sequence: CASSQGQGTEAFF.

V and J are TRBV19 and TRBJ2-3; 9 bases are shared with TRBD2. Unmatched junction bases numbered 4, after V lost 8 bases and J lost 1 base. The CDR3 spans 14 residues. Per the germline V gene, CDR1 is LNHDA and CDR2 is SQIVND (reference sequence). This CDR3 reads CASRREGGTDTQYF. For the CDR3, the DNA is TGTGCCAGTCGGCGGGAGGGCGGCACAGATACGCAGTATTTT. Full variable domain (missing parts from reference TRBV19 and TRBJ2-3): DGGITQSPKYLFRKEGQNVTLSCEQNLNHDAMYWYRQDPGQGLRLIYYSQIVNDFQKGDIAEGYSVSREKKESFPLTVTSAQKNPTAFYLCASRREGGTDTQYFGPGTRLTVL.

CDR3 in amino acids: CSVGVSQGLVAEAFF. Written as DNA, the CDR3 is TGCAGCGTTGGCGTGTCCCAGGGCTTGGTCGCTGAAGCTTTCTTT. This rearrangement joins TRBV29-1 to TRBJ1-1, with D possibly being TRBD1 (5 bases). Germline CDR1 reads SQVTM; CDR2 reads ANQGSEA. The V gene lost 4 bases and the J gene lost 6 bases, with 21 bases spanning the gap. The CDR3 covers 15 residues.

The rearrangement joins TRBV6-6 to TRBJ1-1; D is perhaps TRBD1 (6 bases). The CDR3 totals 15 residues. Germline values: CDR1 MNHNY, CDR2 SVGAGI (reference sequence). The V end was cut by 6 bases, the J end by 1 base, with 15 bases between. CDR3 region: CASRSDSASNTEAFF. CDR3 sequence (DNA): TGTGCCAGCAGATCGGACAGCGCTTCGAACACTGAAGCTTTCTTT.

The chain uses TRBV27 and TRBJ1-5; D perhaps matches TRBD1 (6 bases). The CDR3 loop spans 14 amino acids. Germline V gives CDR1 MNHEY, CDR2 SMNVEV (reference sequence). V was clipped by 4 bases and J by 4 bases, with 11 bases between them. DNA of the CDR3: TGTGCCAGCAGTTCTACAGGGAGAAATCAGCCCCAGCATTTT. The encoded protein is CASSSTGRNQPQHF.

This clone was seen a single time. The rearrangement uses TRBV18 and TRBJ2-2; D not certain. Germline CDR1 reads KGHSH; CDR2 reads LQKENI. The CDR3 runs 13 residues. The ends were cut back, 4 bases at V and 5 bases at J, with 8 bases in the middle. CDR3 residues: CASSRTRTGELFF. Written as DNA, the CDR3 is TGTGCCAGCTCACGAACGAGGACCGGGGAGCTGTTTTTT.

CDR3 coding DNA: TGTGCCAGCAGTGCACGGACTAGCCGAGATACGCAGTATTTT. It is translated as CASSARTSRDTQYF. This rearrangement joins TRBV25-1 to TRBJ2-3; TRBD2 agrees at 8 bases. CDR3 size: 14 residues. Germline lookup yields CDR1 MGHDK and CDR2 SYGVNS. V gave up 4 bases and J gave up 5 bases; unmatched junction bases: 5.

The chain links TRBV19 to TRBJ1-5, with no clear D. V was clipped by 1 base and J by 3 bases, with 4 bases between them. The CDR3 has 13 residues. The germline V gene has CDR1 LNHDA and CDR2 SQIVND (reference sequence). CDR3 in DNA: TGTGCCAGTAGTATAGGGGTCAATCAGCCCCAGCATTTT. Translation gives CASSIGVNQPQHF.

The chain is built from TRBV27 and TRBJ2-1, with D uncertain. Germline V gene lookup returns CDR1 MNHEY and CDR2 SMNVEV (reference sequence). The CDR3 spans 15 residues. V was trimmed by 5 bases and J by 0 bases, leaving 11 bases between them. CDR3 loop: CASSPHLSSYNEQFF. CDR3 nucleotide sequence: TGTGCCAGCAGTCCCCATTTAAGCTCCTACAATGAGCAGTTCTTC.

The rearrangement uses TRBV7-9 and TRBJ2-7, with D tentatively TRBD2 (5 bases). The V gene lost 3 bases and the J gene lost 12 bases, with 15 bases spanning the gap. This CDR3 is built from 12 residues. CDR1 and CDR2 (germline): SEHNR, FQNEAQ (reference sequence). DNA for the CDR3: TGTGCCAGCAGCTTCGGAGACGGCCGGGGGTACTTC. This translates into CASSFGDGRGYF.

A remark on this clone: This sample also contains other DNA sequences that code for the same CDR3. The chain joins TRBV9 to TRBJ1-2, with no clear D. The germline gives CDR1 SGDLS, CDR2 YYNGEE. V lost 0 bases to trimming and J lost 7 bases, with 4 bases between them. CDR3 length: 11 amino acids. This CDR3 reads CASSVGGGYTF. Written as DNA, the CDR3 is TGTGCCAGCAGCGTAGGTGGTGGCTACACCTTC.